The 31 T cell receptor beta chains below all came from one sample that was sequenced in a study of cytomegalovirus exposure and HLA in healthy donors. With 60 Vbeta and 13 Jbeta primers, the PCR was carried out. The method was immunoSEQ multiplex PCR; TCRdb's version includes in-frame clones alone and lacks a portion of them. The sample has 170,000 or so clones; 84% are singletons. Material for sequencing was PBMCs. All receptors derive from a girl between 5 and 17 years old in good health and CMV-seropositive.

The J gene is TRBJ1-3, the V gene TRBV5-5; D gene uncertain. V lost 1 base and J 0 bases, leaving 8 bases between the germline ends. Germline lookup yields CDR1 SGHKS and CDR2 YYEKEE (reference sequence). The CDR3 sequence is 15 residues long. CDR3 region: CASSLSGSSGNTIYF. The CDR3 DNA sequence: TGTGCCAGCAGCTTGAGCGGGTCCTCTGGAAACACCATATATTTT.

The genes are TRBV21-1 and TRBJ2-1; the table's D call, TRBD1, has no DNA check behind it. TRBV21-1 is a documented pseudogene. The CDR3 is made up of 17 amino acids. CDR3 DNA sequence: TGTGCCAGCAGCCACATGACCCCTGGCAGGGATTACAATGAGCAGTTCTTC. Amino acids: CASSHMTPGRDYNEQFF.

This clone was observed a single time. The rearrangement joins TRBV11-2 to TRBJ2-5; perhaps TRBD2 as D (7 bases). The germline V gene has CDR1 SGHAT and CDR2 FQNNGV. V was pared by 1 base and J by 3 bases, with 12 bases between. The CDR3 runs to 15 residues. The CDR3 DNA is TGTGCCAGCAGCTTAGCGGGGGGCAAAGAAGAGACCCAGTACTTC. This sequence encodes CASSLAGGKEETQYF.

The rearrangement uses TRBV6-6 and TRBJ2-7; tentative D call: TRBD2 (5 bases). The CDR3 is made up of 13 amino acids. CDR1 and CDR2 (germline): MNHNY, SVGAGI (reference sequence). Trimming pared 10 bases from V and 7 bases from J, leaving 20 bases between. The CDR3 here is CATGRKRGLEQYF. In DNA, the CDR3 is TGTGCCACCGGCCGGAAGAGAGGACTTGAGCAGTACTTC.

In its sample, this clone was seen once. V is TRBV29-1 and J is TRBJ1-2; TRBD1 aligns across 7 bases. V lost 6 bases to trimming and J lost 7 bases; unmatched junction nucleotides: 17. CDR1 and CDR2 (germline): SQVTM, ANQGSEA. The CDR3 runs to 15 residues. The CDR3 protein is CSVAGTAVTYAGYTF. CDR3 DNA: TGCAGCGTGGCCGGGACAGCGGTTACCTATGCTGGCTACACCTTC.

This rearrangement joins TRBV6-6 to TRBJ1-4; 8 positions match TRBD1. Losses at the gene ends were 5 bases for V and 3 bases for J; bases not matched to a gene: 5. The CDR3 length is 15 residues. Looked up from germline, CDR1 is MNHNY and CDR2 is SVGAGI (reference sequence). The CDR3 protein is CASSRPGQANEKLFF. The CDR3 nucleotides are TGTGCCAGCAGTCGGCCGGGACAGGCTAATGAAAAACTGTTTTTT.

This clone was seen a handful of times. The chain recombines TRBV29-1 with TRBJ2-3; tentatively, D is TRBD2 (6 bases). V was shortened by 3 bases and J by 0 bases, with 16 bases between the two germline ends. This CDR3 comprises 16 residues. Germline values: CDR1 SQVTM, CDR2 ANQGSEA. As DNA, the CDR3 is TGCAGCGTTGATAGGCGACTAGATTTAAGCACAGATACGCAGTATTTT. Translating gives CSVDRRLDLSTDTQYF.

CDR3 coding DNA: TGTGCCAGCAGTGCCCGGACAGGGGCGTTCTTC. It codes for CASSARTGAFF. V is TRBV27 and J is TRBJ2-1, with 9 nucleotides matching TRBD1. The CDR3 length is 11 residues. The germline CDR1 and CDR2 sequences are MNHEY and SMNVEV (reference sequence). V dropped 5 bases and J dropped 15; count of bases not matched to a gene: 5.

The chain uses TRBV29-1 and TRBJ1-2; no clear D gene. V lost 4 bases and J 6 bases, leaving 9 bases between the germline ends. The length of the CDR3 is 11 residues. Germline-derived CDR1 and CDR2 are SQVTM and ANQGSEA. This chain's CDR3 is CSVGREDGYTF. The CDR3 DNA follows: TGCAGCGTTGGTCGGGAAGATGGCTACACCTTC.

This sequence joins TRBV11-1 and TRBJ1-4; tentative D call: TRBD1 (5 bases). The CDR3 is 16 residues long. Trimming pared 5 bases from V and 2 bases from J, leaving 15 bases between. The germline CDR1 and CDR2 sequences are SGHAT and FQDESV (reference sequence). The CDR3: CASSRTGRGTNEKLFF. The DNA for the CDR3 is TGTGCCAGCAGCCGCACAGGACGCGGCACTAATGAAAAACTGTTTTTT.

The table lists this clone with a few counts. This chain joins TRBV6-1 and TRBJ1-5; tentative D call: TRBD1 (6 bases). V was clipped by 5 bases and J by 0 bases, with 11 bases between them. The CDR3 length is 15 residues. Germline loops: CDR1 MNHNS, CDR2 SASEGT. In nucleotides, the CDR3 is TGTGCCAGCAGTCGGGGACACTTTAGCAATCAGCCCCAGCATTTT. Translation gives CASSRGHFSNQPQHF.

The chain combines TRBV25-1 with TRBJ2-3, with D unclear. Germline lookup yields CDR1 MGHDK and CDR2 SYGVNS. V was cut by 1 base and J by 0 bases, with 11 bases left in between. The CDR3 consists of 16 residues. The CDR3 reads CASSESGRHSTDTQYF. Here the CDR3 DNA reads TGTGCCAGCAGTGAATCTGGCAGGCATAGCACAGATACGCAGTATTTT.

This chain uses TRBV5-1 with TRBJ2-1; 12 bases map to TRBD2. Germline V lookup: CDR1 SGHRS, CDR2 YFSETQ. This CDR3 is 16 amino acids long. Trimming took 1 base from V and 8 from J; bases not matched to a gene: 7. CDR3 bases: TGCGCCAGCAGCTTGCCTACTAGCGGGGGGCCCGATGAGCAGTTCTTC. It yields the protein CASSLPTSGGPDEQFF.

The CDR3 here is CSVASGDHNEQFF. The CDR3 DNA reads as TGCAGCGTTGCGAGCGGGGACCACAATGAGCAGTTCTTC. This chain uses TRBV29-1 with TRBJ2-1, with TRBD2 identical over 7 bases. Germline CDR1 SQVTM, CDR2 ANQGSEA. The ends lost 4 bases at V and 5 bases at J; junction bases unmatched: 5. The CDR3 sequence is 13 residues long.

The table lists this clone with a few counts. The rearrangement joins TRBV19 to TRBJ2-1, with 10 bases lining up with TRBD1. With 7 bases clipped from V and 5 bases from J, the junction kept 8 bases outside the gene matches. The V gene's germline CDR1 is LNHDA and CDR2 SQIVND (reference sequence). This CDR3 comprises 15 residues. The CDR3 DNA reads TGTGCCAGTAAGTGGCGGGGGACAGGGGACAATGAGCAGTTCTTC. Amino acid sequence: CASKWRGTGDNEQFF.

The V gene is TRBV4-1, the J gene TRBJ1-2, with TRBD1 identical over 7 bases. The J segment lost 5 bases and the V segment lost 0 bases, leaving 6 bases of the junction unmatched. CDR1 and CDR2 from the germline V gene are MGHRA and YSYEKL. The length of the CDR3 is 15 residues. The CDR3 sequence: CASSQDPGQTYGYTF. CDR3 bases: TGCGCCAGCAGCCAAGATCCGGGACAGACATATGGCTACACCTTC.

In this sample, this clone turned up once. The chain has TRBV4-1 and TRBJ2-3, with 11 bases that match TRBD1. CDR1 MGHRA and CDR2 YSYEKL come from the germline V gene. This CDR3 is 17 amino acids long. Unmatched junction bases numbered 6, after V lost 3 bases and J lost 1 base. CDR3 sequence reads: CASSHSGQGAGTDTQYF. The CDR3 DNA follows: TGCGCCAGCAGCCATTCAGGACAGGGGGCAGGCACAGATACGCAGTATTTT.

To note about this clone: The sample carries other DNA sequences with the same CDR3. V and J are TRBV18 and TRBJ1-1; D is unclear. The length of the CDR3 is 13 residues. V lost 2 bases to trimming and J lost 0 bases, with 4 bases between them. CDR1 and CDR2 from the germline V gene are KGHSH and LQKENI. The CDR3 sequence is CASSPAVNTEAFF. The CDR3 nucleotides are TGTGCCAGCTCACCAGCGGTGAACACTGAAGCTTTCTTT.

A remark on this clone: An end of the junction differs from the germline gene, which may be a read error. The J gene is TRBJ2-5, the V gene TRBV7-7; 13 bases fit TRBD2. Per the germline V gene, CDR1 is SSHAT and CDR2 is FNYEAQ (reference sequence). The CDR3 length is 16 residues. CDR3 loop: CASSFSTSGGEETQYF. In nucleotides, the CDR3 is TGTGCTAGCAGCTTTAGTACTAGCGGGGGGGAAGAGACCCAGTACTTC. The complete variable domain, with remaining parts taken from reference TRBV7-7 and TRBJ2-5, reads GAGVSQSPRYKVTKRGQDVTLRCDPISSHATLYWYQQALGQGPEFLTYFNYEAQPDKSGLPSDRFSAERPEGSISTLTIQRTEQRDSAMYRCASSFSTSGGEETQYFGPGTRLLVL.

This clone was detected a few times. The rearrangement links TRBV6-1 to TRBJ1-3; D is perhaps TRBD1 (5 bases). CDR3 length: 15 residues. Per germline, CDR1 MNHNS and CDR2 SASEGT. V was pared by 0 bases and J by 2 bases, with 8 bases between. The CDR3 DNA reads TGTGCCAGCAGTGAAGCAGGAGGGGCTGGAAACACCATATATTTT. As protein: CASSEAGGAGNTIYF.

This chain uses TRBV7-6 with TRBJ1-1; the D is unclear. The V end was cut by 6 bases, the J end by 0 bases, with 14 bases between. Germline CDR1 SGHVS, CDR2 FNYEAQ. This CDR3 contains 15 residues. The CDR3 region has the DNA TGTGCCAGCAGTTCTATGGTAGATATGAACACTGAAGCTTTCTTT. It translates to CASSSMVDMNTEAFF.

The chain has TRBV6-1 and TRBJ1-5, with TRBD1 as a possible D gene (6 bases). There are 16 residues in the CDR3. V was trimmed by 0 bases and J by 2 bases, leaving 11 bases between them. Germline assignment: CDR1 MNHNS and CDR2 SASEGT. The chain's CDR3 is CASSEARRTGNQPQHF. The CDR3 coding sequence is TGTGCCAGCAGTGAAGCGCGTAGGACAGGCAATCAGCCCCAGCATTTT.

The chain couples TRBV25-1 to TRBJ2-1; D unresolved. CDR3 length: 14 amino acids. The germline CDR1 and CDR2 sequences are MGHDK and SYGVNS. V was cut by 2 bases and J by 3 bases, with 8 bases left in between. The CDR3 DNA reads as TGTGCCAGCAGTGAAGTGGGCTTCTACAATGAGCAGTTCTTC. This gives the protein CASSEVGFYNEQFF.

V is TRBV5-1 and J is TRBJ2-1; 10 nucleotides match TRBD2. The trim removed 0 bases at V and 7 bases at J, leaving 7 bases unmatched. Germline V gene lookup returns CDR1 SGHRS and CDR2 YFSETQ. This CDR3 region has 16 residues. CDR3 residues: CASSLVGLAGVNEQFF. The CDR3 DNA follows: TGCGCCAGCAGCTTGGTAGGGCTAGCGGGGGTTAATGAGCAGTTCTTC.

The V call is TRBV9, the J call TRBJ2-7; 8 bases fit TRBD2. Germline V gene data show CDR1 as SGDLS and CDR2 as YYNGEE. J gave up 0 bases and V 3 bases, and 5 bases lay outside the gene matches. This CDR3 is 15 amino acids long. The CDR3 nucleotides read TGTGCCAGCAGCGCGGGGGGGACGTACTCCTACGAGCAGTACTTC. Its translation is CASSAGGTYSYEQYF.

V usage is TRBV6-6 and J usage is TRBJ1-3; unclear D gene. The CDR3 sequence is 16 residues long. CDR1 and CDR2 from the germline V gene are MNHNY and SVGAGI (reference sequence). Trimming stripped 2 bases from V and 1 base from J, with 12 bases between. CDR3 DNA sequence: TGTGCCAGCAGTTACGGAGAAGCCCGGTCTGGAAACACCATATATTTT. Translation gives CASSYGEARSGNTIYF.

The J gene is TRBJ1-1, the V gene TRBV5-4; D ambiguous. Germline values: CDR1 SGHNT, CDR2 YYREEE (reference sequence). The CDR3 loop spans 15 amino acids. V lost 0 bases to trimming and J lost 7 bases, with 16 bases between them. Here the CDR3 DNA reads TGTGCCAGCAGCTTGGAACCGGGAAGTGTTGGTGAAGCTTTCTTT. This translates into CASSLEPGSVGEAFF.

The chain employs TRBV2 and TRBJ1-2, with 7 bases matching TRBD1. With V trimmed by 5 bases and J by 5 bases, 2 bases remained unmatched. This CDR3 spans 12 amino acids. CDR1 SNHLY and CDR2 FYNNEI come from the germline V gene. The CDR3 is CASSPGQYGYTF. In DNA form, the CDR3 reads TGTGCCAGCAGTCCGGGACAGTATGGCTACACCTTC.

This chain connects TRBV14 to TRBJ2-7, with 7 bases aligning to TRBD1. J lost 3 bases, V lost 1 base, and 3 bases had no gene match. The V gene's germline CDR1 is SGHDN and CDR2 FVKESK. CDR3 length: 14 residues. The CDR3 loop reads CASSQGQGDYEQYF. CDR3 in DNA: TGTGCCAGCAGCCAAGGGCAGGGGGACTACGAGCAGTACTTC.

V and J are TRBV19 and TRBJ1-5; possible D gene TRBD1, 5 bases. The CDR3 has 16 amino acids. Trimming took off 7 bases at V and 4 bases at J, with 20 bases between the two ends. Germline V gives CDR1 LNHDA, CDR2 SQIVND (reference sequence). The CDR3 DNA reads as TGTGCCAGTACCTCCGGGAGGGGATTAGAAAATCAGCCCCAGCATTTT. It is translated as CASTSGRGLENQPQHF.

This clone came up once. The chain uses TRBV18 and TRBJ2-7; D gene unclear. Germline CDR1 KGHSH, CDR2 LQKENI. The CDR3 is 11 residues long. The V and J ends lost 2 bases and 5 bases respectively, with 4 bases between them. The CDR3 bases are TGTGCCAGCTCACCATCGGACGAGCAGTACTTC. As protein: CASSPSDEQYF.